One T cell receptor (beta chain) is described in this entry. Its antigen is not known. The CDR3 is made up of 15 amino acids. The V and J ends lost 9 bases and 1 base, in that order; junction bases with no gene match: 8. The germline gives CDR1 MDHEN, CDR2 SYDVKM. Profiled with immunoSEQ multiplex PCR; TCRdb holds only in-frame clones, not every one. The table includes some 150,000 clones, 86% detected once. The data derive from a study of cytomegalovirus exposure and HLA in healthy donors. General observations from the study: Within the approximately 120 validation repertoires, first-cohort TCR clusters tended to co-occur, according to a later analysis. Most sequenced TCRs were rare (though some public TCRs occurred in many donors). Three CMV-associated chains proved CMV antigen-specific in vitro. It was 164 TCR beta chains that were listed as cytomegalovirus-associated.

This chain connects TRBV28 to TRBJ2-7; TRBD2 matches 11 bases. What was sequenced was PBMCs. The TCR was taken from a human donor in good health. The CDR3: CASTPGLAVSYEQYF. The CDR3 DNA reads as TGTGCCAGTACGCCGGGACTAGCGGTTTCCTACGAGCAGTACTTC.